The clone carrying this T cell receptor beta chain came up many times. Antigen: not known. The record originates from a study of T-cell reconstitution after alpha-beta-depleted transplantation in children. Study findings and constraints: Surviving recipient T cells and intrathymic progenitors accounted for some patients' high TCRbeta diversity at day 60. Several hundred graft clones that had expanded were reportedly the source of alpha-beta T cells about two months after transplant. Newly produced T cells mostly provided counts and TCRbeta diversity after one year, as hyperexpanded clones declined.

Preparation of the TCRbeta library involved a method that used unique molecular identifiers. A single record per CDR3 protein comes from TCRdb applying MiXCR to the PCR reads. The repertoire holds around 70,000 distinct CDR3 sequences, 11% seen once, with less than 15% in the top ten. This CDR3 comprises 14 residues. Germline-derived CDR1 and CDR2 are SGHTA and FQGNSA. V was clipped by 5 bases and J by 9 bases, with 19 bases between them. The rearrangement joins TRBV7-2 to TRBJ1-2, with D hard to call. The specimen comprised PBMCs, sampled before TCRalphabeta/CD19-depleted stem cell transplant. The receptor comes from a boy aged 10-17 years with acute myeloid leukemia, due to receive a stem cell transplant. The CDR3 spells CASSAFPGKDSYTF. The CDR3 nucleotides read TGTGCCAGCAGCGCCTTCCCGGGGAAGGATAGCTACACCTTC.